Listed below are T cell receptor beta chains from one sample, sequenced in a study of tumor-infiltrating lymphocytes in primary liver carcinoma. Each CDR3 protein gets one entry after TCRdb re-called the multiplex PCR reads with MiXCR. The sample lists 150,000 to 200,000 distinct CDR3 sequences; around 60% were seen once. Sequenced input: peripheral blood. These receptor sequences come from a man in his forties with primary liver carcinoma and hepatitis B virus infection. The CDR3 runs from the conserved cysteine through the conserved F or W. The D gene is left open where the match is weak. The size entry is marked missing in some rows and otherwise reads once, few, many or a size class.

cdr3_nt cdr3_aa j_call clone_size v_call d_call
TGTGCCAGCAGAGACAGGACTACGGTTAAGCAGTACTTC CASRDRTTVKQYF TRBJ2-7 NA TRBV25-1 NA
TGTGCCAGCAGTTACTCGGAGACAGGGTGGCAAGAGACCCAGTACTTC CASSYSETGWQETQYF TRBJ2-5 few TRBV6-5 TRBD1
TGTACCAGCAGTACCCCGCCCTTCCTAGCGGGAAGAGAGACCCAGTACTTC CTSSTPPFLAGRETQYF TRBJ2-5 NA TRBV28 TRBD2
TGTGCCAGCAGTTACTCGAAGTACAGGGACACTGAAGCTTTCTTT CASSYSKYRDTEAFF TRBJ1-1 NA TRBV6-5 NA
TGTGCCAGCAGCCTCGGGGGGAGTAGCACAGATACGCAGTATTTT CASSLGGSSTDTQYF TRBJ2-3 NA TRBV4-2 TRBD2
TGTGCCTGGAGTTGGGGGGTAACTGAAGCTTTCTTC CAWSWGVTEAFF TRBJ1-1 NA TRBV30 NA
TGCAGCGTAAGGACAGGTGCAACTAATGAAAAACTGTTTTTT CSVRTGATNEKLFF TRBJ1-4 many TRBV29-1 TRBD1
TGCAGCGTTTATACGGATCTCAATCAGCCCCAGCATTTT CSVYTDLNQPQHF TRBJ1-5 many TRBV29-1 NA
TGTACCAGCAGCCCGCGGACAGGAGGGAACAATGAGCAGTTCTTC CTSSPRTGGNNEQFF TRBJ2-1 NA TRBV4-2 NA
TGTGCCACTCGGTTAGCGGGAAACTACAATGAGCAGTTCTTC CATRLAGNYNEQFF TRBJ2-1 NA TRBV28 TRBD2
TGTGCCAGCAGTGAGCCGTCGTCAAGGCTAGCGGGAGCTCATGAACAGTTCTTC CASSEPSSRLAGAHEQFF TRBJ2-1 NA TRBV6-1 TRBD2
TGTGCCAGCAGTCAACGGGTGGGACCGACCTTCACTGAAGCTTTCTTT CASSQRVGPTFTEAFF TRBJ1-1 NA TRBV6-5 NA
TGTGCCAGCAACCACGACCTAAGGGTTAAGTTCTTC CASNHDLRVKFF TRBJ2-1 NA TRBV11-2 NA
TGCGCCAGCAAGATTGACACTGAAGCTTTCTTT CASKIDTEAFF TRBJ1-1 many TRBV4-1 NA
TGTGCCAGCAGGCAAGAAGTAGGGCAAGATACGCAGTATTTT CASRQEVGQDTQYF TRBJ2-3 NA TRBV4-2 NA
TGCGCCAGCAGCCAAGGGGTGGGCAGGGAGCTGTTTTTT CASSQGVGRELFF TRBJ2-2 few TRBV4-1 NA
TGTGCCAATAGCTTAAACGAACAGGGAAGCGGTGAGACCCAGTATTTC CANSLNEQGSGETQYF TRBJ2-5 NA TRBV11-1 NA
TGTGCCAGCAGTCCTCGGGACTCCTCCTACGATCAGTACTTC CASSPRDSSYDQYF TRBJ2-7 NA TRBV28 NA
TGTGCCATCTGTGGGCTAGCGGGCGGCACAGATACGCAGTATTTT CAICGLAGGTDTQYF TRBJ2-3 NA TRBV10-3 TRBD2
TGTGCCAGCAGCGTGTCTCTAGCGGGAGCGGGTAATGAGCAGTTCTTC CASSVSLAGAGNEQFF TRBJ2-1 many TRBV11-1 TRBD2
TGTGCCTGGAGTGTAGGAAACATTCAGTACTTC CAWSVGNIQYF TRBJ2-4 NA TRBV30 NA
TGCGCCAGCAGTGAGGGCGCCCGGTACGAGCAGTACTTC CASSEGARYEQYF TRBJ2-7 few TRBV10-2 NA
TGTGTCATCAGTTGGCTAGCGGACCACGAGCAGTACTTC CVISWLADHEQYF TRBJ2-7 NA TRBV10-3 TRBD2
TGTACCAGCAGCTTTGGTGGGGGGTCCTACGAGCAGTACTTC CTSSFGGGSYEQYF TRBJ2-7 NA TRBV7-9 NA
TGTGCCAGCAGCTCCTGTGATAGGGCCGTAGAGACCCAGTACTTC CASSSCDRAVETQYF TRBJ2-5 NA TRBV11-2 NA
TGCGCCAGCAGCCCCCTACTGGGGCGGGAGGCCCAGTACTTC CASSPLLGREAQYF TRBJ2-5 NA TRBV4-1 TRBD2
TGTGCCAGCAGCTTTATCTACGAGCAGTACTTC CASSFIYEQYF TRBJ2-7 few TRBV7-9 NA
TGTGCCAGCAACACGAATCACGAGCAGTACTTC CASNTNHEQYF TRBJ2-7 once TRBV7-9 NA
TGTGCCTGGAGTCCCGTTGACTACGAGCAGTACTTC CAWSPVDYEQYF TRBJ2-7 NA TRBV30 NA
TGCAGCGTTCAGGCCCTTACGGGCTCCTACGAGCAGTACTTC CSVQALTGSYEQYF TRBJ2-7 many TRBV29-1 NA
TGTGATAGCAGGGACGGACTGAACACCGGGGAGCTGTTTTTT CDSRDGLNTGELFF TRBJ2-2 once TRBV11-2 NA
TGTGCTAGCAGCTTAGTTGCTTTAGCGGGAGGAACTCACAATGAGCAGTTCTTC CASSLVALAGGTHNEQFF TRBJ2-1 NA TRBV7-9 TRBD2
TGTGCCAGCAGCACGCCCCCCGTAACCACCATATATTTT CASSTPPVTTIYF TRBJ1-3 NA TRBV11-2 NA
TGTGCCATCAGCGCGGACAGGGGAGTTGAGACCCAGTACTTC CAISADRGVETQYF TRBJ2-5 few TRBV10-3 TRBD1
TGCAGCGTTGAGGGGACAGCGCCTTCCTCTGGAAACACCATATATTTT CSVEGTAPSSGNTIYF TRBJ1-3 NA TRBV29-1 TRBD1
TGTGCCAGCAGTTATGATGGCGGAGGGCGGGAAAAACTGTTTTTT CASSYDGGGREKLFF TRBJ1-4 NA TRBV6-5 NA
TGTGCCAGCATCTTCACAGCGAACACTGAAGCTTTCTTT CASIFTANTEAFF TRBJ1-1 NA TRBV11-2 NA
TGTGCCAGTAGTACGCTCGGGGGTGGTCAAGAGACCCAGTACTTC CASSTLGGGQETQYF TRBJ2-5 NA TRBV19 NA
TGTGCCAGCAAAGAAGGTCGGGGGATCACCGGGGAGCTGTTTTTT CASKEGRGITGELFF TRBJ2-2 NA TRBV6-1 NA
TGCAGCGTTGAAGTTTCGGACAGCCCCTCTGGGGCCAACGTCCTGACTTTC CSVEVSDSPSGANVLTF TRBJ2-6 NA TRBV29-1 NA
TGTGCCAGCAGCCCCTCGTACGCCCGCACTGAAGCTTTCTTT CASSPSYARTEAFF TRBJ1-1 NA TRBV6-1 NA
TGCGCCAGCAGCCAAGATCCCTGGAGGGCCAGTGATACGCAGTATTTT CASSQDPWRASDTQYF TRBJ2-3 once TRBV4-1 NA
TGTGCCGGCAGTTCTATACAACCAGGGGCAGATAAATATGGCTACACCTTC CAGSSIQPGADKYGYTF TRBJ1-2 NA TRBV12-3/TRBV12-4 NA
TGTGCCAGCCTTGAGGCGGGAGAACACAATGAGCAGTTCTTC CASLEAGEHNEQFF TRBJ2-1 NA TRBV6-1 TRBD2